This T cell receptor beta chain was obtained from a study of CD8+ T cells in alopecia areata. Treatment defined: oral pan-JAK inhibitor, 5-10 mg twice daily. Broader study findings: Tissue-resident alphabeta T cells belonging to normal skin likewise get sequenced within scalp specimens. Normal scalp had lower clonality than lesional scalp, with alopecia totalis/universalis lesions showing this most strongly.

Germline V gene lookup returns CDR1 MNHEY and CDR2 SVGAGI. V lost 6 bases, J lost 5 bases, and 13 bases lay in between. This CDR3 spans 13 amino acids. About this clone itself: Antigen specificity is unknown.

TCR sequencing used cDNA made by reverse transcription of extracted RNA. Data came from immunoSEQ multiplex PCR; TCRdb stores just in-frame clones and leaves some out. The sample includes some 200,000 clones, more than 45% of them seen just once. The genes are TRBV6-5 and TRBJ2-5, with a weak D call TRBD1 (6 bases). The sequencing here drew on CD4+ T cells sorted from blood, taken at week 24, from a patient treated with tofacitinib. This receptor was identified in a human donor with alopecia areata. The CDR3 loop is CASRQGGGETQYF. The CDR3 region has the DNA TGTGCCAGCAGACAGGGTGGTGGGGAGACCCAGTACTTC.